The following is a T cell receptor (beta chain) sequence with its context. The sample comes from a study of blood T cell repertoires in COVID-19. V was cut by 0 bases and J by 12 bases, with 15 bases left in between. The germline gives CDR1 LGHDT, CDR2 YNNKEL (reference sequence). The CDR3 totals 14 residues. Individuals aged roughly 18 to 90 years were recruited from roughly 23 US areas. The study recruited exposed participants who had met a COVID-19 case within 2 weeks before entry. The protocol was immunoSEQ multiplex PCR, while the TCRdb copy is restricted to in-frame clones and leaves out a portion. Counted here are roughly 320,000 clones, roughly 90% occurring once; the ten biggest clones make up less than 4%.

This chain joins TRBV3-1 (or the pseudogene TRBV3-2) and TRBJ2-1; D possibly corresponds to TRBD1 (5 bases). The sample comprised PBMCs or T cells enriched from blood (not recorded which). This clonotype originated in a woman in her twenties or thirties who had been exposed to COVID-19. The CDR3 loop is CASSQDERGRVQFF. The CDR3 DNA reads as TGTGCCAGCAGCCAAGATGAAAGGGGCAGAGTGCAGTTCTTC.